Listed below are T cell receptor beta chains from one sample, sequenced in a study of brain T cells in children with intractable seizures. The table came from immunoSEQ multiplex PCR; TCRdb's copy has only in-frame clones and leaves some out. The sample has 300,000 to 400,000 clones; 93% are singletons. The sequencing used peripheral blood, collected 4 to 5 months after surgery. The receptor set was obtained from a boy in the first two years of life with tuberous sclerosis and intractable seizures. The CDR3 runs from the conserved cysteine through the conserved F or W. Each record gives: clone size, J gene, V gene, D gene, CDR3 DNA, CDR3 protein. The D gene is left open where the match is weak. The size field is filled for only some rows; it gives once, few, many or a size class.

abundance: once
j_gene: TRBJ2-7
v_gene: TRBV29-1
d_gene: NA
CDR3nt: TGCAGCGTTGAAATCGACGACAGCTACCCGTACGAGCAGTACTTC
CDR3aa: CSVEIDDSYPYEQYF

abundance: NA
j_gene: TRBJ1-1
v_gene: TRBV30
d_gene: NA
CDR3nt: TGTGCCTGGAGTGTGGGGGGAACTGAAGCTTTCTTT
CDR3aa: CAWSVGGTEAFF

abundance: once
j_gene: TRBJ2-6
v_gene: TRBV2
d_gene: NA
CDR3nt: TGTGCCAGCAGTGAGAGGGGGGGGCAGGCTGCCTCTCTGCGTGGGGCCAACGTCCTGACTTTC
CDR3aa: CASSERGGQAASLRGANVLTF

abundance: NA
j_gene: TRBJ2-5
v_gene: TRBV7-7
d_gene: TRBD1
CDR3nt: TGTGCTAGCAGCCCGACCCTTGGACAGGGAAAAGAGACCCAGTACTTC
CDR3aa: CASSPTLGQGKETQYF

abundance: once
j_gene: TRBJ2-2
v_gene: TRBV3-1/TRBV3-2
d_gene: NA
CDR3nt: TGTGCCAGCAGCCAAGCCTCCACCGGGGAGCTGTTTTTT
CDR3aa: CASSQASTGELFF

abundance: NA
j_gene: TRBJ2-2
v_gene: TRBV30
d_gene: NA
CDR3nt: TGTGCCTGGATAGTACACACCGGGGAGCTGTTTTTT
CDR3aa: CAWIVHTGELFF

abundance: NA
j_gene: TRBJ2-1
v_gene: TRBV30
d_gene: TRBD2
CDR3nt: TGTGCCTGGAGCCCCGGGACTAAGCCCTACAATGAGCAGTTCTTC
CDR3aa: CAWSPGTKPYNEQFF

abundance: once
j_gene: TRBJ2-3
v_gene: TRBV11-2
d_gene: NA
CDR3nt: TGTGCCAGCAGCTTAGGTGGCCCTCGGGTGGGAGATACGCAGTATTTT
CDR3aa: CASSLGGPRVGDTQYF

abundance: NA
j_gene: TRBJ1-1
v_gene: TRBV5-4
d_gene: NA
CDR3nt: TGTGCCAGCCCACAGGGGAACACTGAAGCTTTCTTT
CDR3aa: CASPQGNTEAFF

abundance: NA
j_gene: TRBJ2-7
v_gene: TRBV5-1
d_gene: TRBD1
CDR3nt: TGCGCCAGCAGGTCGACAGGGGTCCTATCCTACGAGCAGTACTTC
CDR3aa: CASRSTGVLSYEQYF

abundance: NA
j_gene: TRBJ2-2
v_gene: TRBV6-4
d_gene: NA
CDR3nt: TGTGCCAGCAGTGACGGACAGAACACCGGGGAGCTGTTTTTT
CDR3aa: CASSDGQNTGELFF

abundance: NA
j_gene: TRBJ2-1
v_gene: TRBV21-1
d_gene: NA
CDR3nt: TGTGCCAGCAGCAAAGCTGACAGTAGCTCCTACAATGAGCAGTTCTTC
CDR3aa: CASSKADSSSYNEQFF

abundance: NA
j_gene: TRBJ2-7
v_gene: TRBV19
d_gene: NA
CDR3nt: TGTGCCAGGACCCTAATACCCACCCCCTACGAGCAGTACTTC
CDR3aa: CARTLIPTPYEQYF

abundance: NA
j_gene: TRBJ2-5
v_gene: TRBV5-4
d_gene: NA
CDR3nt: TGTGCCAGCGGGTCCCAAGAGACCCAGTACTTC
CDR3aa: CASGSQETQYF

abundance: once
j_gene: TRBJ2-1
v_gene: TRBV13
d_gene: NA
CDR3nt: TGTGCCAGCAGCCGTGACGGAGTGAGTGAAGACAATGAGCAGTTCTTC
CDR3aa: CASSRDGVSEDNEQFF

abundance: NA
j_gene: TRBJ1-1
v_gene: TRBV19
d_gene: NA
CDR3nt: TGTGCCAGTAGCCAGACAGCGAACACTGAAGCTTTCTTT
CDR3aa: CASSQTANTEAFF

abundance: NA
j_gene: TRBJ1-1
v_gene: TRBV5-1
d_gene: NA
CDR3nt: TGCGCCAGCAAAAGGCGGGGGAAAGCTTTCTTT
CDR3aa: CASKRRGKAFF

abundance: NA
j_gene: TRBJ2-1
v_gene: TRBV27
d_gene: NA
CDR3nt: TGTGCCAGCAGCCCGCGCGGGGCTTACAATGAGCAGTTCTTC
CDR3aa: CASSPRGAYNEQFF

abundance: NA
j_gene: TRBJ2-1
v_gene: TRBV29-1
d_gene: NA
CDR3nt: TGCAGCGTTGAGACGGCGGGGTCCTACAATGAGCAGTTCTTC
CDR3aa: CSVETAGSYNEQFF

abundance: NA
j_gene: TRBJ1-4
v_gene: TRBV18
d_gene: TRBD1
CDR3nt: TGTGCCAGCTCACCGGGACAGTGGGAAAAACTGTTTTTT
CDR3aa: CASSPGQWEKLFF

abundance: once
j_gene: TRBJ1-2
v_gene: TRBV7-9
d_gene: TRBD1
CDR3nt: TGTGCCAGCAGCTTTTGGGACAGGGAACGGTCCTATGGCTACACCTTC
CDR3aa: CASSFWDRERSYGYTF

abundance: NA
j_gene: TRBJ1-2
v_gene: TRBV6-5
d_gene: NA
CDR3nt: TGTGCCAGCAGTTACGAGAGGGGCCGCAACTATGGCTACACCTTC
CDR3aa: CASSYERGRNYGYTF

abundance: NA
j_gene: TRBJ2-5
v_gene: TRBV7-2
d_gene: TRBD2
CDR3nt: TGTGCCGGGGGGAGGGGCTGGGAGACCCAGTACTTC
CDR3aa: CAGGRGWETQYF

abundance: NA
j_gene: TRBJ2-6
v_gene: TRBV2
d_gene: NA
CDR3nt: TGTGCCAGCAAAGACTGGCGACAGGTAGCCTCTGGGGCCAACGTCCTGACTTTC
CDR3aa: CASKDWRQVASGANVLTF

abundance: NA
j_gene: TRBJ2-7
v_gene: TRBV5-6
d_gene: NA
CDR3nt: TGTGCCAGCAGCTTGGACTCGAGATACTACGAGCAGTACTTC
CDR3aa: CASSLDSRYYEQYF

abundance: NA
j_gene: TRBJ2-3
v_gene: TRBV5-4
d_gene: TRBD2
CDR3nt: TGTGCCAGCAGCGCGGGACTAGCGGAGATAAGCACAGATACGCAGTATTTT
CDR3aa: CASSAGLAEISTDTQYF

abundance: once
j_gene: TRBJ2-1
v_gene: TRBV9
d_gene: NA
CDR3nt: TGTGCCAGCAGCAAAGCCAGTTCTGAGCAGTTCTTC
CDR3aa: CASSKASSEQFF

abundance: NA
j_gene: TRBJ1-4
v_gene: TRBV6-1
d_gene: NA
CDR3nt: TGTGCCAGCAGTGATAATAAAAGGGGGGATAATGAAAAACTGTTTTTT
CDR3aa: CASSDNKRGDNEKLFF

abundance: once
j_gene: TRBJ2-7
v_gene: TRBV2
d_gene: NA
CDR3nt: TGTGCCAGCATATTCCGTCGCAGGGATCTCGACGAGCAGTACTTC
CDR3aa: CASIFRRRDLDEQYF